One sample yielded the 25 T cell receptor beta chains listed below, sequenced in a study of brain T cells in children with intractable seizures. Documented time point: blood from clinic visit 5 months post-surgery; TSC patient then seizure free. The data were produced by immunoSEQ multiplex PCR, yet TCRdb's version contains in-frame clones alone and is incomplete. The data show around 340,000 clones, with over 90% seen just once and about 5.8% held by the top ten. Sequences were derived from peripheral blood, sampled around 5 months after surgery. Receptors were obtained from a boy younger than two with tuberous sclerosis and intractable seizures.

The CDR3 loop is CASRRTGFILAEAFF. Written as DNA, the CDR3 is TGTGCCAGCAGGCGGACAGGGTTTATATTAGCTGAAGCTTTCTTT. This chain connects TRBV27 to TRBJ1-1; 8 bases match TRBD1. The trim removed 6 bases at V and 6 bases at J, leaving 12 bases unmatched. The CDR3 has 15 amino acids. From germline, CDR1 is MNHEY and CDR2 SMNVEV (reference sequence).

The chain employs TRBV2 and TRBJ1-1, with 7 bases matching TRBD1. This CDR3 has 14 residues. V trimming: 8 bases; J trimming: 3 bases; junction bases outside the gene matches: 9. Germline CDR1 SNHLY, CDR2 FYNNEI. The CDR3 loop is CASYRQGMDTEAFF. For the CDR3, the DNA is TGTGCCAGCTACAGACAGGGAATGGACACTGAAGCTTTCTTT.

The gene calls are TRBV5-1 and TRBJ1-2; 10 positions agree with TRBD1. From germline, CDR1 is SGHRS and CDR2 YFSETQ. Losses at the gene ends were 0 bases for V and 6 bases for J; bases not matched to a gene: 5. The CDR3 sequence is 15 residues long. CDR3 nucleotide sequence: TGCGCCAGCAGCTTGGCCTTGACAGGGGGCGATGGCTACACCTTC. Translation: CASSLALTGGDGYTF.

J is TRBJ1-1 and V is TRBV11-2; weak D call: TRBD1 (6 bases). Germline-derived CDR1 and CDR2 are SGHAT and FQNNGV. The V gene lost 1 base and the J gene lost 1 base, with 10 bases spanning the gap. The CDR3 runs to 15 residues. This CDR3 is CASSLVGGGNTEAFF. CDR3 DNA sequence: TGTGCCAGCAGCTTAGTAGGAGGGGGGAACACTGAAGCTTTCTTT.

The chain joins TRBV24-1 to TRBJ2-2; 8 bases align to TRBD1. The ends lost 3 bases at V and 5 bases at J; junction bases unmatched: 19. The CDR3 spans 20 residues. In germline, CDR1 is KGHDR, CDR2 SFDVKD. The CDR3 nucleotides read TGTGCCACCAGTGATCTAAAGGGGACAGGTGGGTTGAGGAGGACCGGGGAGCTGTTTTTT. Its protein product is CATSDLKGTGGLRRTGELFF.

V usage is TRBV5-1 and J usage is TRBJ2-7, with 10 bases fitting TRBD2. Unmatched junction bases numbered 6, after V lost 5 bases and J lost 1 base. The length of the CDR3 is 15 residues. CDR1 SGHRS and CDR2 YFSETQ come from the germline V gene. The DNA for the CDR3 is TGCGCCAGCAGGTACACTAGCGGGGAATCCTACGAGCAGTACTTC. It yields the protein CASRYTSGESYEQYF.

The chain couples TRBV7-3 to TRBJ1-2, with 9 bases fitting TRBD1. This CDR3 is 13 amino acids long. In germline, CDR1 is SGHTA, CDR2 FQGTGA. V dropped 3 bases and J dropped 8; count of bases not matched to a gene: 4. CDR3 amino acids: CASSFTGGEGYTF. The CDR3 DNA reads as TGTGCCAGCAGCTTTACAGGGGGCGAAGGCTACACCTTC.

This chain connects TRBV6-2 or TRBV6-3 to TRBJ2-7; D possibly uses TRBD1 or TRBD2 (6 bases each). Germline CDR1 is MNHEY and CDR2 is SVGEGT. V shed 5 bases and J shed 0 bases, with 23 bases lying between them. The CDR3 has 18 residues. The CDR3 protein is CASSRLGDGGPSSYEQYF. The CDR3 DNA sequence: TGTGCCAGCAGTCGGCTGGGGGATGGGGGGCCGAGCTCCTACGAGCAGTACTTC.

The chain carries TRBV6-8 and TRBJ2-2; no definite D call. Trimming cost V 6 bases and J 1 base, with 3 bases left between them. This CDR3 is built from 12 residues. Germline V gene data show CDR1 as MNHGY and CDR2 as SAAAGT. The CDR3 nucleotides read TGTGCCAGCAGCAAGAACACCGGGGAGCTGTTTTTT. As protein: CASSKNTGELFF.

The CDR3 nucleotides are TGTGCCAGTACCCTCAGGACAGGGGAAGCTTTCTTT. This encodes CASTLRTGEAFF. The chain joins TRBV19 to TRBJ1-1; 8 bases are a match to TRBD1. CDR1 and CDR2 from the germline V gene are LNHDA and SQIVND (reference sequence). J was trimmed by 8 bases and V by 7 bases; bases with no gene match: 6. The CDR3 loop spans 12 amino acids. The full variable domain, with the rest looked up from reference TRBV19 and TRBJ1-1, is DGGITQSPKYLFRKEGQNVTLSCEQNLNHDAMYWYRQDPGQGLRLIYYSQIVNDFQKGDIAEGYSVSREKKESFPLTVTSAQKNPTAFYLCASTLRTGEAFFGQGTRLTVV.

This chain joins TRBV7-9 and TRBJ2-1, with no clear D. The CDR3 extends over 15 amino acids. Germline lookup yields CDR1 SEHNR and CDR2 FQNEAQ (reference sequence). V was trimmed by 1 base and J by 2 bases, leaving 9 bases between them. The CDR3 sequence: CASSLGTDTYNEQFF. Written as DNA, the CDR3 is TGTGCCAGCAGCTTAGGGACGGATACCTACAATGAGCAGTTCTTC.

CDR3 protein: CASRSGGAADTQYF. The DNA for the CDR3 is TGTGCCAGCAGGAGCGGGGGGGCCGCAGATACGCAGTATTTT. This sequence joins TRBV28 and TRBJ2-3; 10 bases are a match to TRBD2. Germline CDR1 reads MDHEN; CDR2 reads SYDVKM. This CDR3 is 14 amino acids long. The V and J ends lost 6 bases and 4 bases, in that order; junction bases with no gene match: 4.

The chain uses TRBV7-2 and TRBJ1-1; the match to TRBD1 covers 8 bases. The CDR3 has 15 residues. The V gene's germline CDR1 is SGHTA and CDR2 FQGNSA. Trimming removed 5 bases from V and 4 bases from J; junction bases left unmatched: 9. The CDR3 loop is CASSPRRQGSTEAFF. As DNA, the CDR3 is TGTGCCAGCAGCCCGCGAAGACAGGGGAGCACTGAAGCTTTCTTT.

This sequence joins TRBV12-5 and TRBJ1-1; D unresolved. Deletions cut 7 bases from V and 0 bases from J, with 12 bases between. Germline V gene lookup returns CDR1 LGHNT and CDR2 FRNRAP. The CDR3 has 14 amino acids. CDR3 loop: CASALPRMNTEAFF. The DNA of the CDR3 is TGTGCTAGTGCCCTTCCACGGATGAACACTGAAGCTTTCTTT.

The chain couples TRBV2 to TRBJ2-7; D gene ambiguous. The length of the CDR3 is 13 residues. In germline, CDR1 is SNHLY, CDR2 FYNNEI. Trimming removed 10 bases at V and 0 bases at J, with 13 bases between. The CDR3 coding sequence is TGTGCCATCCGCTACCAGACCTCCTACGAGCAGTACTTC. Translating it yields CAIRYQTSYEQYF. Full variable domain (outside the CDR3, taken from reference TRBV2 and TRBJ2-7): EPEVTQTPSHQVTQMGQEVILRCVPISNHLYFYWYRQILGQKVEFLVSFYNNEISEKSEIFDDQFSVERPDGSNFTLKIRSTKLEDSAMYFCAIRYQTSYEQYFGPGTRLTVT.

This clone was recorded only once. CDR3 in DNA: TGTGCCAGCACCTACTTAGGGAATGAGCAGTTCTTC. Protein sequence: CASTYLGNEQFF. V is TRBV12-3 or TRBV12-4 and J is TRBJ2-1, with unresolved D. The CDR3 extends over 12 amino acids. V was pared by 7 bases and J by 7 bases, with 11 bases between.

This chain uses TRBV12-3 or TRBV12-4 with TRBJ1-2; perhaps TRBD1 as D (5 bases). V was trimmed by 5 bases and J by 8 bases, leaving 15 bases between them. The CDR3 runs to 13 residues. As DNA, the CDR3 is TGTGCCAGCAGTCTGAGGGGAGTTGGAGGCTACACCTTC. Translation gives CASSLRGVGGYTF.

A single count supports this clone. Other DNA sequences in the same sample also yield this CDR3. V is TRBV29-1 and J is TRBJ1-1; D is uncertain. CDR3 length: 10 amino acids. Germline V gene sequence: CDR1 SQVTM, CDR2 ANQGSEA. Trimming pared 7 bases from V and 2 bases from J, leaving 5 bases between. CDR3 loop: CSAANTEAFF. As DNA, the CDR3 is TGCAGCGCCGCCAACACTGAAGCTTTCTTT.

The rearrangement uses TRBV12-3 or TRBV12-4 and TRBJ2-3; D not certain. The CDR3 is 13 amino acids. V gave up 6 bases and J gave up 1 base, with 8 bases separating them. In DNA, the CDR3 is TGTGCCAGCAGCGGACCCGGCACAGATACGCAGTATTTT. Amino acid sequence: CASSGPGTDTQYF.

V and J are TRBV25-1 and TRBJ1-1; D gene uncertain. Per the germline V gene, CDR1 is MGHDK and CDR2 is SYGVNS. The ends were cut back, 6 bases at V and 1 base at J, with 0 bases in the middle. The CDR3 has 10 residues. The CDR3 DNA reads as TGTGCCAGCAGGAACACTGAAGCTTTCTTT. It encodes CASRNTEAFF.

The J gene is TRBJ2-7, the V gene TRBV6-5; TRBD2 is a possible D gene (5 bases). CDR3 length: 13 residues. Germline V gives CDR1 MNHEY, CDR2 SVGAGI. Trimming took 0 bases from V and 3 from J, leaving 6 bases between them. The DNA for the CDR3 is TGTGCCAGCAGTTACTCGGGGAGCTACGAGCAGTACTTC. As protein: CASSYSGSYEQYF.

The chain is built from TRBV4-2 and TRBJ2-7, with 7 bases aligning to TRBD1. This CDR3 region has 14 residues. Looked up from germline, CDR1 is LGHNA and CDR2 is YNFKEQ. V gave up 1 base and J gave up 6 bases; unmatched junction bases: 6. The CDR3 DNA reads as TGTGCCAGCAGCCAAGCCGGGACAGTGGGCGAGCAGTACTTC. It is translated as CASSQAGTVGEQYF.

This clone is a singleton in its sample. This chain connects TRBV5-6 to TRBJ2-1, with 11 positions matching TRBD2. Germline V lookup: CDR1 SGHDT, CDR2 YYEEEE. The J segment lost 4 bases and the V segment lost 4 bases, leaving 1 base of the junction unmatched. There are 14 residues in the CDR3. The DNA for the CDR3 is TGTGCCAGCAGCACTAGCGGGAGTTACAATGAGCAGTTCTTC. As protein: CASSTSGSYNEQFF. The full variable domain, rest sourced from reference TRBV5-6 and TRBJ2-1, is DAGVTQSPTHLIKTRGQQVTLRCSPKSGHDTVSWYQQALGQGPQFIFQYYEEEERQRGNFPDRFSGHQFPNYSSELNVNALLLGDSALYLCASSTSGSYNEQFFGPGTRLTVL.

The rearrangement joins TRBV3-1 (or the pseudogene TRBV3-2) to TRBJ2-1; 7 bases align to TRBD2. V was clipped by 5 bases and J by 0 bases; unmatched bases: 7. The CDR3 loop spans 16 amino acids. Per the germline V gene, CDR1 is LGHDT and CDR2 is YNNKEL (reference sequence). The CDR3 loop reads CASSYIAGFSYNEQFF. CDR3 nucleotide sequence: TGTGCCAGCAGCTACATAGCGGGTTTCTCCTACAATGAGCAGTTCTTC.

CDR3 nucleotides: TGCGCCAGCAGTGAGTCGATGGGGTCGACTGAAGCTTTCTTT. It specifies CASSESMGSTEAFF. J is TRBJ1-1 and V is TRBV10-2; D gene uncertain. This CDR3 spans 14 amino acids. In germline, CDR1 is WSHSY, CDR2 SAAADI. The V end was cut by 0 bases, the J end by 5 bases, with 10 bases between.